One and the same sample provided the 11 T cell receptor beta chains below, sequenced in a study of blood T cell repertoires in COVID-19. The method was immunoSEQ multiplex PCR; TCRdb's version includes in-frame clones alone and lacks a portion of them. This sample has approximately 300,000 clones; around 90% occur once, and the top ten carry approximately 2%. Source material: peripheral blood. These receptors were collected from a man younger than 35 with active or convalescent COVID-19.

The chain has TRBV3-1 (or the pseudogene TRBV3-2) and TRBJ2-5; D uncertain. Germline V gene sequence: CDR1 LGHDT, CDR2 YNNKEL (reference sequence). The CDR3 length is 14 residues. V lost 7 bases, J lost 4 bases, and 16 bases lay in between. The CDR3 spells CASTTMAVGETQYF. In DNA form, the CDR3 reads TGTGCCAGCACAACGATGGCGGTTGGAGAGACCCAGTACTTC.

This clone was seen a single time. The chain carries TRBV25-1 and TRBJ2-2, with D perhaps TRBD2 (6 bases). Germline V CDR1 and CDR2: MGHDK, SYGVNS. Trimming removed 6 bases from V and 0 bases from J, with 17 bases in between. The CDR3 contains 17 residues. CDR3 nucleotides: TGTGCCAGCAGCGGAGGGCTCCCGACAGCGAACACCGGGGAGCTGTTTTTT. This gives the protein CASSGGLPTANTGELFF.

This rearrangement joins TRBV7-9 to TRBJ1-1; D is perhaps TRBD1 (5 bases). From germline, CDR1 is SEHNR and CDR2 FQNEAQ (reference sequence). V was cut by 3 bases and J by 1 base, with 9 bases left in between. This CDR3 has 14 amino acids. The CDR3 sequence is CASSFGGGNTEAFF. The CDR3 nucleotides read TGTGCCAGCAGCTTCGGCGGGGGGAACACTGAAGCTTTCTTT.

The chain has TRBV5-1 and TRBJ1-2; D is undetermined. CDR1 is SGHRS, CDR2 YFSETQ, per germline. The length of the CDR3 is 14 residues. V lost 6 bases and J lost 8, with 20 bases in between. The DNA for the CDR3 is TGCGCCAGCAACGTTGACTACGCGGTGGGGGGCTACACCTTC. Encoded protein: CASNVDYAVGGYTF.

The rearrangement uses TRBV6-5 and TRBJ1-5, with TRBD1 matching 7 bases. The CDR3 has 14 amino acids. V lost 6 bases and J lost 4; bases outside the gene matches: 6. Germline-derived CDR1 and CDR2 are MNHEY and SVGAGI. This CDR3 is CASRKQQGNQPQHF. The CDR3 DNA reads TGTGCCAGCAGGAAACAACAGGGGAATCAGCCCCAGCATTTT.

The chain links TRBV19 to TRBJ2-1, with 10 bases that match TRBD2. Germline CDR1 is LNHDA and CDR2 is SQIVND (reference sequence). This CDR3 has 15 residues. J was trimmed by 0 bases and V by 8 bases; bases with no gene match: 4. Here the CDR3 DNA reads TGTGCCAGTTCCTTAGCGGGAGGCTCCTACAATGAGCAGTTCTTC. Protein: CASSLAGGSYNEQFF.

The gene calls are TRBV18 and TRBJ2-2, with 8 bases lining up with TRBD2. Unmatched junction bases numbered 8, after V lost 2 bases and J lost 6 bases. This CDR3 is 16 amino acids long. Germline V lookup: CDR1 KGHSH, CDR2 LQKENI. CDR3 in DNA: TGTGCCAGCTCACCAGGAGCGGGAGTAGAGGCCGGGGAGCTGTTTTTT. Protein: CASSPGAGVEAGELFF.

The chain employs TRBV7-8 and TRBJ2-3, with D possibly matching TRBD1 (5 bases). V was pared by 2 bases and J by 1 base, with 7 bases between. Germline CDR1 is SGHVS and CDR2 is FQNEAQ. The CDR3 is made up of 14 amino acids. The CDR3 DNA reads as TGTGCCAGCAGCTTACGCAGGGGCACAGATACGCAGTATTTT. Its translation: CASSLRRGTDTQYF.

The V gene is TRBV7-9, the J gene TRBJ2-1; D ambiguous. In germline, CDR1 is SEHNR, CDR2 FQNEAQ (reference sequence). V gave up 7 bases and J gave up 1 base, with 11 bases separating them. The CDR3 has 14 residues. CDR3 sequence reads: CASTVTRSYNEQFF. The CDR3 region has the DNA TGTGCCAGCACCGTGACAAGGTCCTACAATGAGCAGTTCTTC. The entire variable domain, with the rest obtained from reference TRBV7-9 and TRBJ2-1, is as follows: DTGVSQNPRHKITKRGQNVTFRCDPISEHNRLYWYRQTLGQGPEFLTYFQNEAQLEKSRLLSDRFSAERPKGSFSTLEIQRTEQGDSAMYLCASTVTRSYNEQFFGPGTRLTVL.

The V call is TRBV2, the J call TRBJ2-2; D gene ambiguous. The ends were cut back, 8 bases at V and 1 base at J, with 11 bases in the middle. Per the germline V gene, CDR1 is SNHLY and CDR2 is FYNNEI. This CDR3 contains 14 residues. CDR3 loop: CASWSSGNTGELFF. DNA of the CDR3: TGTGCCAGCTGGTCTTCAGGGAACACCGGGGAGCTGTTTTTT. The entire variable domain, with the rest obtained from reference TRBV2 and TRBJ2-2, is as follows: EPEVTQTPSHQVTQMGQEVILRCVPISNHLYFYWYRQILGQKVEFLVSFYNNEISEKSEIFDDQFSVERPDGSNFTLKIRSTKLEDSAMYFCASWSSGNTGELFFGEGSRLTVL.

The chain combines TRBV4-1 with TRBJ2-7; possibly TRBD2 for D (6 bases). The CDR3 extends over 16 amino acids. CDR1 is MGHRA and CDR2 is YSYEKL in the germline V gene. Trimming left V 5 bases short and J 3 bases short, with 20 bases between. CDR3 in DNA: TGCGCCAGCAGCAACGGGGGTAGCTCTACTTTCTACGAGCAGTACTTC. Translation gives CASSNGGSSTFYEQYF.